Presented here are 21 T cell receptor beta chains from one specimen sequenced in a study of cytomegalovirus exposure and HLA in healthy donors. Use of 60 Vbeta and 13 Jbeta primers characterized the PCR. The method was immunoSEQ multiplex PCR; TCRdb's version includes in-frame clones alone and lacks a portion of them. The sample lists roughly 81,000 clones, more than 60% occurring once. The specimen sequenced was PBMCs. These TCRs come from a boy between 10 and 17 years old in good health and CMV-seronegative.

This chain uses TRBV4-3 with TRBJ2-7; TRBD2 might be the D (6 bases). This CDR3 contains 15 residues. CDR1 is LGHNA and CDR2 is YSLEER in the germline V gene. V lost 1 base, J lost 2 bases, and 12 bases lay in between. The CDR3 coding sequence is TGCGCCAGCAGCCAAGGCCGGACTACCCCCTACGAGCAGTACTTC. It specifies CASSQGRTTPYEQYF.

This clone was seen more than once but under ten times. The CDR3 region has the DNA TGCGCCAGCAGCCAAGTGGAGGCAGCTTATCAGCCCCAGCATTTT. This codes for CASSQVEAAYQPQHF. The genes are TRBV4-1 and TRBJ1-5, with D unresolved. Trimming shortened V by 1 base and J by 5 bases, and 12 bases separated the two germline ends. Per germline, CDR1 MGHRA and CDR2 YSYEKL. The length of the CDR3 is 15 residues.

V gene TRBV29-1 combines with J gene TRBJ1-2, with 8 bases identical to TRBD1. Germline CDR1 reads SQVTM; CDR2 reads ANQGSEA. The V gene end was trimmed by 8 bases and the J gene end by 6 bases; junction bases not matched to a gene: 11. CDR3 size: 13 residues. The CDR3 coding sequence is TGCAGCCTATCCGGGACAGGAATGGATGGCTACACCTTC. Its protein product is CSLSGTGMDGYTF.

This rearrangement joins TRBV28 to TRBJ1-1, with TRBD1 matching over 8 bases. The CDR3 runs 15 residues. The germline V gene encodes CDR1 MDHEN and CDR2 SYDVKM. J lost 5 bases, V lost 4 bases, and 9 bases had no gene match. CDR3 in amino acids: CASSWGDRFGTEAFF. For the CDR3, the DNA is TGTGCCAGCAGTTGGGGGGACAGGTTTGGGACTGAAGCTTTCTTT.

The gene calls are TRBV4-2 and TRBJ1-2; D is ambiguous. Deletions cut 0 bases from V and 1 base from J, with 15 bases between. Germline-derived CDR1 and CDR2 are LGHNA and YNFKEQ. The CDR3 is made up of 17 amino acids. CDR3 in amino acids: CASSQDWLEGGNYGYTF. The CDR3 DNA follows: TGTGCCAGCAGCCAAGATTGGTTGGAGGGCGGTAACTATGGCTACACCTTC.

V and J are TRBV7-8 and TRBJ2-1, with D tentatively TRBD2 (5 bases). Germline V CDR1 and CDR2: SGHVS, FQNEAQ. The CDR3 spans 12 residues. V lost 2 bases and J 10 bases, leaving 9 bases between the germline ends. CDR3 region: CASSLMGAEQFF. The CDR3, as DNA: TGTGCCAGCAGCTTAATGGGAGCCGAGCAGTTCTTC.

This rearrangement joins TRBV30 to TRBJ2-3, with 8 bases lining up with TRBD2. Germline CDR1 is GTSNPN and CDR2 is SVGIG (reference sequence). The CDR3 runs 14 residues. V lost 3 bases, J lost 4 bases, and 6 bases stayed unmatched. DNA for the CDR3: TGTGCCTGGAGCGCCGGGGGGGCTGCAGATACGCAGTATTTT. As protein: CAWSAGGAADTQYF.

The chain is built from TRBV30 and TRBJ2-1; 9 bases line up with TRBD2. Germline-derived CDR1 and CDR2 are GTSNPN and SVGIG (reference sequence). The CDR3 extends over 13 amino acids. Germline trimming cut 4 bases from V and 10 bases from J; bases unmatched to any gene: 8. In DNA, the CDR3 is TGTGCCTGGACTGGCGGGAGGGTCCGGGAGCAGTTCTTC. It specifies CAWTGGRVREQFF.

The chain carries TRBV30 and TRBJ1-5; D is perhaps TRBD1 (5 bases). The germline V gene has CDR1 GTSNPN and CDR2 SVGIG (reference sequence). The CDR3 sequence is 13 residues long. V was cut by 2 bases and J by 4 bases, with 9 bases left in between. The CDR3 loop reads CAWSSQGNQPQHF. CDR3 nucleotide sequence: TGTGCCTGGAGTAGCCAGGGTAATCAGCCCCAGCATTTT.

The chain carries TRBV5-6 and TRBJ1-6, with D hard to call. Trimming left V 0 bases short and J 16 bases short, with 8 bases between. CDR3 length: 11 residues. The germline V gene encodes CDR1 SGHDT and CDR2 YYEEEE. CDR3 residues: CASSLGEKLHF. The CDR3 region has the DNA TGTGCCAGCAGCTTGGGGGAGAAGCTCCACTTT.

V is TRBV27 and J is TRBJ1-2, with D possibly matching TRBD1 (6 bases). CDR3 length equals 13 residues. V dropped 6 bases and J dropped 6 bases, with 14 bases sitting between them. Germline CDR1 MNHEY, CDR2 SMNVEV (reference sequence). The CDR3, as DNA: TGTGCCAGCAGCCCCCAGGGGTGGCATGGCTACACCTTC. Translating it yields CASSPQGWHGYTF.

This clone was detected only a few times. The chain employs TRBV6-5 and TRBJ2-1, with 9 positions matching TRBD1. The junction had 6 bases not matched to a gene; V was cut back by 2 bases and J by 13 bases. The CDR3 contains 13 residues. From germline, CDR1 is MNHEY and CDR2 SVGAGI. The CDR3 here is CASSYGQGFFQFF. CDR3 DNA sequence: TGTGCCAGCAGTTACGGACAGGGGTTTTTCCAGTTCTTC.

The rearrangement links TRBV29-1 to TRBJ2-7; D might be TRBD2 (5 bases). This CDR3 spans 11 amino acids. Germline V gives CDR1 SQVTM, CDR2 ANQGSEA. Trimming left V 6 bases short and J 3 bases short, with 9 bases between. In nucleotides, the CDR3 is TGCAGCGTAAGAGGAGGCTACGAGCAGTACTTC. Protein product: CSVRGGYEQYF.

There are a few counts of this clone. This rearrangement joins TRBV6-5 to TRBJ1-1; 9 bases align to TRBD1. CDR3 size: 14 residues. V lost 4 bases to trimming and J lost 4 bases; unmatched junction nucleotides: 4. Germline V CDR1 and CDR2: MNHEY, SVGAGI. The CDR3 sequence: CASSSRDRVTEAFF. CDR3 bases: TGTGCCAGCAGTTCGCGGGACAGGGTCACTGAAGCTTTCTTT.

This clone appeared a single time. DNA of the CDR3: TGTGCCAGCAGTGAAGAGTCTGCAGGGGGCATGGAGACCCAGTACTTC. Amino acids: CASSEESAGGMETQYF. The rearrangement joins TRBV2 to TRBJ2-5; TRBD1 aligns across 8 bases. This CDR3 has 16 residues. The junction had 9 bases not matched to a gene; V was cut back by 1 base and J by 5 bases. Germline V gene lookup returns CDR1 SNHLY and CDR2 FYNNEI.

This clone occurred a few times. V usage is TRBV28 and J usage is TRBJ2-7, with D possibly TRBD1 on 5 matching bases. The CDR3 totals 15 residues. The germline V gene encodes CDR1 MDHEN and CDR2 SYDVKM. V was clipped by 7 bases and J by 3 bases, with 19 bases between them. The CDR3 reads CASTTTARTIYEQYF. CDR3 coding DNA: TGTGCCAGCACCACTACTGCCAGGACAATCTACGAGCAGTACTTC.

The rearrangement links TRBV27 to TRBJ1-1, with 8 positions matching TRBD1. Germline V gene sequence: CDR1 MNHEY, CDR2 SMNVEV (reference sequence). Losses at the gene ends were 7 bases for V and 10 bases for J; bases not matched to a gene: 5. The CDR3 contains 11 residues. The CDR3: CASKGQEGAFF. The CDR3, as DNA: TGTGCCAGCAAGGGACAGGAGGGAGCTTTCTTT.

This clone has just a few counts. This sequence joins TRBV4-3 and TRBJ2-1; weak D call: TRBD2 (6 bases). Trimming left V 1 base short and J 4 bases short, with 17 bases between. CDR3 length equals 17 residues. Germline CDR1 is LGHNA and CDR2 is YSLEER. This CDR3 is CASSQAVVAGRYNEQFF. CDR3 DNA sequence: TGCGCCAGCAGCCAAGCGGTGGTCGCGGGACGGTACAATGAGCAGTTCTTC.

The chain links TRBV11-2 to TRBJ1-3; no clear D gene. CDR3 length: 17 residues. From germline, CDR1 is SGHAT and CDR2 FQNNGV. V gave up 4 bases and J gave up 0 bases, with 16 bases separating them. The CDR3 loop reads CASSSWRRESSGNTIYF. CDR3 bases: TGTGCCAGCAGCTCTTGGAGGAGGGAAAGCTCTGGAAACACCATATATTTT. The full variable domain, its missing parts supplied by reference TRBV11-2 and TRBJ1-3, is EAGVAQSPRYKIIEKRQSVAFWCNPISGHATLYWYQQILGQGPKLLIQFQNNGVVDDSQLPKDRFSAERLKGVDSTLKIQPAKLEDSAVYLCASSSWRRESSGNTIYFGEGSWLTVV.

This clone appeared once. The genes are TRBV2 and TRBJ2-1, with TRBD2 as a possible D gene (6 bases). The germline gives CDR1 SNHLY, CDR2 FYNNEI. V was trimmed by 9 bases and J by 12 bases, leaving 9 bases between them. The CDR3 runs to 9 residues. CDR3 sequence: CASPEGQFF. The DNA of the CDR3 is TGTGCCAGTCCGGAGGGGCAGTTCTTC. The variable domain in full, with the rest retrieved from reference TRBV2 and TRBJ2-1, is EPEVTQTPSHQVTQMGQEVILRCVPISNHLYFYWYRQILGQKVEFLVSFYNNEISEKSEIFDDQFSVERPDGSNFTLKIRSTKLEDSAMYFCASPEGQFFGPGTRLTVL.

The chain couples TRBV28 to TRBJ2-1; D may be TRBD2 (5 bases). The V end lost 9 bases, the J end lost 4 bases, and 13 bases lay between the germline ends. CDR3 length equals 13 residues. The germline V gene has CDR1 MDHEN and CDR2 SYDVKM. The CDR3 here is CASRSGVYNEQFF. DNA for the CDR3: TGTGCCAGTAGAAGCGGAGTGTACAATGAGCAGTTCTTC.